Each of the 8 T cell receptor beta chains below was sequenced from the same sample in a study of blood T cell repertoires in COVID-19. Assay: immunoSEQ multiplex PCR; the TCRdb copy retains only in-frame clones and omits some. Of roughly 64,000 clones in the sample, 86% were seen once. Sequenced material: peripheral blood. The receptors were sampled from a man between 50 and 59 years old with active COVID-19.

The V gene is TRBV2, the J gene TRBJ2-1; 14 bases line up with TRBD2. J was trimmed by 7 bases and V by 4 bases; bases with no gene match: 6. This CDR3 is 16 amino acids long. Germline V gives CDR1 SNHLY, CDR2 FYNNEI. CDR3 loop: CASSGVTSGGENEQFF. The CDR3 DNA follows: TGTGCCAGCAGTGGGGTGACTAGCGGGGGGGAGAATGAGCAGTTCTTC.

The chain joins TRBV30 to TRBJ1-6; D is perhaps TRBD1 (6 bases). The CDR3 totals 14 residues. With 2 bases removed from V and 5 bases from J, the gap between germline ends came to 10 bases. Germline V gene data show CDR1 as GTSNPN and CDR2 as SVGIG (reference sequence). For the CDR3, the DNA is TGTGCCTGGAGTTCAGGGGATAATAATTCACCCCTCCACTTT. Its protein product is CAWSSGDNNSPLHF.

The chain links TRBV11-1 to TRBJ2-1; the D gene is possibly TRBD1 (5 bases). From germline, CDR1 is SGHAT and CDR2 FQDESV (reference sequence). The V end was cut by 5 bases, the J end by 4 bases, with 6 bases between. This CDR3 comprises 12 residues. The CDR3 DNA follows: TGTGCCAGCAGCCCAGGGTACAATGAGCAGTTCTTC. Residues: CASSPGYNEQFF.

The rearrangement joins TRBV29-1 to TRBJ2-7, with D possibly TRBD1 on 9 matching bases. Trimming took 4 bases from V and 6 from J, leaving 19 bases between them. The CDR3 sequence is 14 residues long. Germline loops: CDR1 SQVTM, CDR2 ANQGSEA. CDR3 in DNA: TGCAGCGTTGTCTCGGGGGGGACAGGGTTCGAGCAGTACTTC. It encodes CSVVSGGTGFEQYF.

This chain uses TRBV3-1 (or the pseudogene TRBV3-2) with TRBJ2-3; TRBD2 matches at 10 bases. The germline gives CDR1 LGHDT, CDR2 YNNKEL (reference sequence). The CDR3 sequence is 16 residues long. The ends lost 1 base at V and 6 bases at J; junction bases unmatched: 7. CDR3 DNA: TGTGCCAGCAGCCAAGTGGGACTAGCGCAGGGGGATACGCAGTATTTT. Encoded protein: CASSQVGLAQGDTQYF.

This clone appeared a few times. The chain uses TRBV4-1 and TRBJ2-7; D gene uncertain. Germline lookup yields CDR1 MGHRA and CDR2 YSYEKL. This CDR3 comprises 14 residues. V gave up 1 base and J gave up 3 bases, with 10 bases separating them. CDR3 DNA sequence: TGCGCCAGCAGCCAAGGAGCATCGGGCTACGAGCAGTACTTC. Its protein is CASSQGASGYEQYF.

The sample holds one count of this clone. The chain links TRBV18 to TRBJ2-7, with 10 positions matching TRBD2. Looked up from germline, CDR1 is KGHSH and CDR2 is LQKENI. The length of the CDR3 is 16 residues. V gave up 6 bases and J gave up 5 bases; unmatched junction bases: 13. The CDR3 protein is CASSPRGTSEFHEQYF. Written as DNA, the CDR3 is TGTGCCAGCTCCCCCCGGGGGACTAGCGAGTTTCACGAGCAGTACTTC.

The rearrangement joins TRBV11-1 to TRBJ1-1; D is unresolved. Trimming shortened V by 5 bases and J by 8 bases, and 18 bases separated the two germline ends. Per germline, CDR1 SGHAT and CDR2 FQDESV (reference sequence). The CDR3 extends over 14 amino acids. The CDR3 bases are TGTGCCAGCAGCCCCCCCGAGGGCCCGGGGGAAGCTTTCTTT. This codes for CASSPPEGPGEAFF.